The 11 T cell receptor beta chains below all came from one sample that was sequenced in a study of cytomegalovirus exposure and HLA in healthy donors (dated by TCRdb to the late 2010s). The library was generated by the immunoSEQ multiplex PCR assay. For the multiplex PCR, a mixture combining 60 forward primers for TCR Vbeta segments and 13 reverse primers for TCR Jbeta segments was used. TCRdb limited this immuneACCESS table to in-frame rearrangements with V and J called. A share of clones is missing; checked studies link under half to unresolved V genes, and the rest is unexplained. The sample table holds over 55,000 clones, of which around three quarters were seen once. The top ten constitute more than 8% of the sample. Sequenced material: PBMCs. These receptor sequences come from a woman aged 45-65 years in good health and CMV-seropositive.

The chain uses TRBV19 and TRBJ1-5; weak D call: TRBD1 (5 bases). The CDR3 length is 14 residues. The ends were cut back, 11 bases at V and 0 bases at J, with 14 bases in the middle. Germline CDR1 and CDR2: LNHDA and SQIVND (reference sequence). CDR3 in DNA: TGTGCCGTTGATCAGGACAATAGCAATCAGCCCCAGCATTTT. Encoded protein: CAVDQDNSNQPQHF.

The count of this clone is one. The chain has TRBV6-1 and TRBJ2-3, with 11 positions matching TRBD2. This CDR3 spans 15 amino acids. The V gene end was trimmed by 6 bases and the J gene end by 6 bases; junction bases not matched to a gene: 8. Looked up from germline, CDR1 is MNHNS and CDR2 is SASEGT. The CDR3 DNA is TGTGCCAGCAGACCGGGACTAGCGGCTCCCGATACGCAGTATTTT. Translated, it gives CASRPGLAAPDTQYF.

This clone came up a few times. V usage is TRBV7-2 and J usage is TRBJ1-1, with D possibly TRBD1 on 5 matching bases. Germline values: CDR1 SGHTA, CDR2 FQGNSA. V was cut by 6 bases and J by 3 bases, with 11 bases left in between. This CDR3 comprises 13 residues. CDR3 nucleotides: TGTGCCAGCAGTTACTCGGGGGACACTGAAGCTTTCTTT. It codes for CASSYSGDTEAFF.

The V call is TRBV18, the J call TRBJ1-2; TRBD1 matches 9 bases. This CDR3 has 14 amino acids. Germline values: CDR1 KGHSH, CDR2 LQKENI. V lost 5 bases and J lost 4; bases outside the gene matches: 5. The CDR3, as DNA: TGTGCCAGCTCAGACCGGGACAGGGTCTATGGCTACACCTTC. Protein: CASSDRDRVYGYTF.

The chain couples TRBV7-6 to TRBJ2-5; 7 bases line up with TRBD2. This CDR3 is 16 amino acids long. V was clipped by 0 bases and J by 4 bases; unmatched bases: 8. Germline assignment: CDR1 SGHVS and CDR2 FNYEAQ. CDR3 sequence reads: CASSLAHPGGGETQYF. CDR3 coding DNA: TGTGCCAGCAGCTTAGCGCACCCGGGGGGAGGAGAGACCCAGTACTTC. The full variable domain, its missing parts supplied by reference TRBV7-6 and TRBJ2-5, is GAGVSQSPRYKVTKRGQDVALRCDPISGHVSLYWYRQALGQGPEFLTYFNYEAQQDKSGLPNDRFSAERPEGSISTLTIQRTEQRDSAMYRCASSLAHPGGGETQYFGPGTRLLVL.

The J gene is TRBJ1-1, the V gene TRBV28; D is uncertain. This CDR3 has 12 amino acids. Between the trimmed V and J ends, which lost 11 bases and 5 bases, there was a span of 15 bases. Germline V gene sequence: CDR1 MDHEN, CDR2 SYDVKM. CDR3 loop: CAGSSSLTEAFF. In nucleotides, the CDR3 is TGTGCCGGAAGTTCAAGCCTTACTGAAGCTTTCTTT.

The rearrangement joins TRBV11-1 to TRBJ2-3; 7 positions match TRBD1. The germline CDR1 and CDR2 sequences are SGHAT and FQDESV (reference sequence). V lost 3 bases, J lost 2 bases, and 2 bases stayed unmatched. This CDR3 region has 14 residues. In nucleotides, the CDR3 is TGTGCCAGCAGCTTGACAGGGCCCACAGATACGCAGTATTTT. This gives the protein CASSLTGPTDTQYF.

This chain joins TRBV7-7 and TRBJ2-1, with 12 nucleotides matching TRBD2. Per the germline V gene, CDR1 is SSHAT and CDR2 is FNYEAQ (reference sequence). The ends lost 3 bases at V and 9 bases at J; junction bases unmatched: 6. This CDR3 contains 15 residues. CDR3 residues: CASSFASGGAGEQFF. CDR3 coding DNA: TGTGCCAGCAGCTTTGCTAGCGGGGGGGCGGGTGAGCAGTTCTTC.

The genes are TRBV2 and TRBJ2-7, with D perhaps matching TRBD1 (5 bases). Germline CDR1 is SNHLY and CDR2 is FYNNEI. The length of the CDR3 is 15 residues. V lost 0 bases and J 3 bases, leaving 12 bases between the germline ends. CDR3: CASSEAGSRGYEQYF. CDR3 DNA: TGTGCCAGCAGTGAAGCGGGCAGTAGGGGCTACGAGCAGTACTTC.

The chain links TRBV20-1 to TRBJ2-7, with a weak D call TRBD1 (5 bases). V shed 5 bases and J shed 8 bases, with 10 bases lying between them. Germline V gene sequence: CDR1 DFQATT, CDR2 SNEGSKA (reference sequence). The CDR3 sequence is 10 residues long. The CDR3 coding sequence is TGCAGTGCTGGCGACAGCCAGCAGTACTTC. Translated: CSAGDSQQYF.

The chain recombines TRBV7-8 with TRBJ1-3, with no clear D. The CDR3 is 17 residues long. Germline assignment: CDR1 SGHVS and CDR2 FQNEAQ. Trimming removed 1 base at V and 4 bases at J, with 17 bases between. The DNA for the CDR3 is TGTGCCAGCAGCTTAGTGTCACCAGAAACAATCGGAAACACCATATATTTT. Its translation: CASSLVSPETIGNTIYF.